This T cell receptor beta chain was retrieved from a study of T cells after yellow fever vaccination. In the study overall: SMART-Seq v4 Ultra Low Input prepared libraries from low-cell fractions.

5'RACE template switching generated TCR cDNA, adding a universal primer site and UMIs. TCRdb itself ran the 5' RACE reads through MiXCR, one entry per CDR3 protein. The data show 450,000 to 550,000 distinct CDR3 sequences, under 25% seen once. Findings and limits, study-wide: Researchers noted that a small share of clonotypes showed up in both CD4 and CD8 compartments. Reappearance after the booster was seen for most primary-vaccination clones, at 95% to 98% CD4 and more than 80% CD8.

The germline CDR1 and CDR2 sequences are MNHEY and SVGAGI. V shed 4 bases, J shed 9 bases, and the junction held 9 bases outside the gene matches. The CDR3 consists of 15 residues. Comments on this clonotype: Its matching antigen is unknown.

The V gene is TRBV6-5, the J gene TRBJ2-1, with 10 bases fitting TRBD2. The sample in question was PBMCs, obtained 15 days after the yellow fever booster vaccination. The sequence was collected from a man aged 30 to 39 who received the YFV17D yellow fever vaccine. The chain's CDR3 is CASSLQLAGVGEQFF. As DNA, the CDR3 is TGTGCCAGCAGTTTGCAGCTAGCGGGAGTGGGTGAGCAGTTCTTC.